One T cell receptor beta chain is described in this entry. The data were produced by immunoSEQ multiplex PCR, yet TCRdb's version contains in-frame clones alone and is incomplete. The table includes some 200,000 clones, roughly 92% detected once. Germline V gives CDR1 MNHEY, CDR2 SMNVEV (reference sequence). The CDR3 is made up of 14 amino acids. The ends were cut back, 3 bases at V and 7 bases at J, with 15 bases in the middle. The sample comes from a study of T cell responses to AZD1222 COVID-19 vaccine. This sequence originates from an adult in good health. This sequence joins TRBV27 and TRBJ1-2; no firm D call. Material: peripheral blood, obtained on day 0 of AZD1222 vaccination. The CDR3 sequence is CASSFNSGSVGYTF. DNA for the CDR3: TGTGCCAGCAGTTTCAACTCGGGTTCGGTTGGCTACACCTTC.